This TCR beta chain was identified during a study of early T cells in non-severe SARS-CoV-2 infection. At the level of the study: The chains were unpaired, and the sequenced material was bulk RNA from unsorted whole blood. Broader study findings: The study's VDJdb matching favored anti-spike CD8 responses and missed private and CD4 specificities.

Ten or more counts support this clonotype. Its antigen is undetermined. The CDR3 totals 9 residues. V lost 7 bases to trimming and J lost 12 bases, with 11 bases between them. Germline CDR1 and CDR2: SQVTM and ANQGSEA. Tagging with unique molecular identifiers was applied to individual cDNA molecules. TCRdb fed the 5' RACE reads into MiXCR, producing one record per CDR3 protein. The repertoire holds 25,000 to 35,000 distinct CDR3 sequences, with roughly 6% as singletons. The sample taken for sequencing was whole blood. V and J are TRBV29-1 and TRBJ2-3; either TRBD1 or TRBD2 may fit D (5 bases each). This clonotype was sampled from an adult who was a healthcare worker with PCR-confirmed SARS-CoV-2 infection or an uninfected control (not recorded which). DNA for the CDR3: TGCAGCGCGGGGCCACCCCAGTATTTT. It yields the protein CSAGPPQYF.